Listed below are T cell receptor beta chains from one sample, sequenced in a study of radiation and T cells in renal cell carcinoma. Profiling relied on immunoSEQ multiplex PCR, and the TCRdb table lists in-frame clones only, not all of them. The table records about 130,000 clones, 82% of them present only once. Sequenced material: blood, taken from a patient whose treatment included radiotherapy and nephrectomy. The receptors come from a woman in her sixties with renal cell carcinoma. The CDR3 runs from the conserved cysteine through the conserved F or W. Each record gives: J gene, clone size, D gene, CDR3 length, V gene, CDR3 protein, CDR3 DNA. The D gene is left open where the match is weak. Expanded clones are given a class, and other clones once, few, many or no size at all.

>TRBJ2-4|once|.|15|TRBV23-1
CASRLSWAPKNIQYF
TGCGCCAGCAGACTTTCCTGGGCCCCCAAAAACATTCAGTACTTC
>TRBJ2-5|.|.|12|TRBV5-1
CASSPDSETQYF
TGCGCCAGCAGCCCCGATAGTGAGACCCAGTACTTC
>TRBJ1-5|.|.|20|TRBV2
CASSGDSELIVVRSNQPQHF
TGTGCCAGCAGTGGAGACTCGGAACTTATTGTGGTCAGAAGCAATCAGCCCCAGCATTTT
>TRBJ1-5|.|.|13|TRBV6-6
CAVRGGSNQPQHF
TGTGCCGTCCGAGGAGGTAGCAATCAGCCCCAGCATTTT
>TRBJ2-2|.|TRBD1|15|TRBV10-3
CATGEGQGWTGELFF
TGTGCCACCGGAGAGGGACAGGGATGGACCGGGGAGCTGTTTTTT
>TRBJ2-7|once|.|15|TRBV7-3
CASSLMAQSSYEQYF
TGTGCCAGCAGCTTAATGGCCCAGAGCTCCTACGAGCAGTACTTC
>TRBJ1-2|.|.|10|TRBV7-9
CASSSQSYTF
TGTGCCAGCAGCTCACAGTCCTACACCTTC
>TRBJ1-2|.|TRBD1|15|TRBV29-1
CSVEDHGTGNYGYTF
TGCAGCGTTGAAGATCACGGGACAGGGAACTATGGCTACACCTTC
>TRBJ2-7|.|.|16|TRBV28
CASRGGVVGSPYEQYF
TGTGCCAGCAGAGGCGGTGTTGTCGGCAGCCCCTACGAGCAGTACTTC
>TRBJ2-7|.|.|15|TRBV11-2
CASSSSHRQSNEQYF
TGTGCCAGCAGCTCGAGCCATCGGCAGTCGAACGAGCAGTACTTC
>TRBJ2-1|.|TRBD2|14|TRBV5-6
CASTTAGVKNEQFF
TGTGCCAGCACCACTGCGGGAGTGAAAAATGAGCAGTTCTTC
>TRBJ1-5|few|.|12|TRBV5-4
CASSLDNQPQHF
TGTGCCAGCAGCTTGGACAATCAGCCCCAGCATTTT
>TRBJ2-7|.|TRBD1|15|TRBV19
CASSIGSGQGDEQYF
TGTGCCAGTAGTATAGGATCAGGACAGGGCGACGAGCAGTACTTC
>TRBJ1-1|.|.|13|TRBV10-3
CAIREGGRTEAFF
TGTGCCATCAGGGAGGGGGGACGCACTGAAGCTTTCTTT
>TRBJ2-5|.|.|14|TRBV6-5
CASSKGSVAAEQYF
TGTGCCAGCAGTAAAGGGAGTGTAGCGGCAGAGCAGTACTTC
>TRBJ2-1|.|TRBD2|16|TRBV7-2
CASSLGLAGRENEQFF
TGTGCCAGCAGCTTAGGACTAGCGGGGCGGGAGAATGAGCAGTTCTTC
>TRBJ2-1|few|.|14|TRBV28
CASSPRRSYNEQFF
TGTGCCAGCAGTCCGCGCAGGTCCTACAATGAGCAGTTCTTC
>TRBJ1-2|.|TRBD1|14|TRBV29-1
CSVSDRGLDNGYTF
TGCAGCGTTTCAGACAGGGGGCTCGACAATGGCTACACCTTC
>TRBJ1-1|.|.|12|TRBV19
CASLPEGGRAFF
TGTGCCAGTCTCCCGGAGGGGGGTAGAGCTTTCTTT
>TRBJ1-4|.|.|17|TRBV4-1
CASSQGRGGIGWEKLFF
TGCGCCAGCAGCCAAGGGCGAGGGGGGATCGGGTGGGAAAAACTGTTTTTT
>TRBJ1-2|.|TRBD1|14|TRBV10-3
CAISESGQGSGYTF
TGTGCCATCAGTGAGTCCGGACAGGGGTCTGGCTACACCTTC
>TRBJ2-1|.|.|16|TRBV4-2
CASSQDRVTAGDEQFF
TGTGCCAGCAGCCAAGATCGAGTGACAGCGGGCGATGAGCAGTTCTTC